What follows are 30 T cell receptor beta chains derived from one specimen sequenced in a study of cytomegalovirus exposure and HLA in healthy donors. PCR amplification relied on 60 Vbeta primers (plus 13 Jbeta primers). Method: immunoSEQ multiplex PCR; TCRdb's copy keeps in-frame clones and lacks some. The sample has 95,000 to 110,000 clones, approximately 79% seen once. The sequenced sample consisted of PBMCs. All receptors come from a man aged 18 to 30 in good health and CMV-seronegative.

The CDR3: CASSGTGDIHNSPLHF. DNA for the CDR3: TGTGCCAGCAGCGGAACAGGGGATATCCATAATTCACCCCTCCACTTT. The genes are TRBV5-5 and TRBJ1-6; 7 bases are a match to TRBD1. Trimming took 4 bases from V and 5 from J; bases not matched to a gene: 9. The CDR3 extends over 16 amino acids. The germline CDR1 and CDR2 sequences are SGHKS and YYEKEE (reference sequence).

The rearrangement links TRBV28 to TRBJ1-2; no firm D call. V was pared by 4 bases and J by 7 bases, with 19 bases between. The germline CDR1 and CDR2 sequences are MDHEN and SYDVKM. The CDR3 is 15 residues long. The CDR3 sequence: CASSSYVRALGGYTF. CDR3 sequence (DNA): TGTGCCAGCAGTTCCTATGTGAGGGCCCTGGGTGGCTACACCTTC.

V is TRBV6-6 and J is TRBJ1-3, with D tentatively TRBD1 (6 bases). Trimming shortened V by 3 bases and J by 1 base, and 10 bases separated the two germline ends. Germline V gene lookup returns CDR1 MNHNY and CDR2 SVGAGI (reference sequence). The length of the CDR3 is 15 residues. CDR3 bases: TGTGCCAGCAGTTATGAGGGGGTGTCTGGAAACACCATATATTTT. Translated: CASSYEGVSGNTIYF.

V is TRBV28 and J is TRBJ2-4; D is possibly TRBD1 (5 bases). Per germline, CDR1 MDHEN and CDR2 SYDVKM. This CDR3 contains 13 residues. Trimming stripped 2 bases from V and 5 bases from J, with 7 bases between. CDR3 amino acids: CASSLDSQNIQYF. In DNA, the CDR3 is TGTGCCAGCAGTTTAGACAGCCAAAACATTCAGTACTTC.

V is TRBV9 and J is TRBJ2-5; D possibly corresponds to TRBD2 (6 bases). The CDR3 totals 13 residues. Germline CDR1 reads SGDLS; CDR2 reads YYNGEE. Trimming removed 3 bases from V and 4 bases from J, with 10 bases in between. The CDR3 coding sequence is TGTGCCAGCAGCGGTGGGGGAGGAGAGACCCAGTACTTC. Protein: CASSGGGGETQYF. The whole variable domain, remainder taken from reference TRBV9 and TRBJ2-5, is DSGVTQTPKHLITATGQRVTLRCSPRSGDLSVYWYQQSLDQGLQFLIQYYNGEERAKGNILERFSAQQFPDLHSELNLSSLELGDSALYFCASSGGGGETQYFGPGTRLLVL.

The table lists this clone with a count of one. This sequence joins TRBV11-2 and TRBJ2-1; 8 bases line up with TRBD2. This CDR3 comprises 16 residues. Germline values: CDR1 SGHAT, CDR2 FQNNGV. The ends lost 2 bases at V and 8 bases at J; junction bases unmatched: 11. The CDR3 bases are TGTGCCAGCAGCTTAAGGAGCGGGGGCTCGAGGGATGAGCAGTTCTTC. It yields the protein CASSLRSGGSRDEQFF. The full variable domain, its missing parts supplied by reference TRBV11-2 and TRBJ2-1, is EAGVAQSPRYKIIEKRQSVAFWCNPISGHATLYWYQQILGQGPKLLIQFQNNGVVDDSQLPKDRFSAERLKGVDSTLKIQPAKLEDSAVYLCASSLRSGGSRDEQFFGPGTRLTVL.

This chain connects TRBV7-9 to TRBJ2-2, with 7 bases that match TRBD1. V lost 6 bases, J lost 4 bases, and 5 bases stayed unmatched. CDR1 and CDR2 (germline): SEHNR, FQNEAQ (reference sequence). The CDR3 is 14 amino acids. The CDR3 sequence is CASSKDRATGELFF. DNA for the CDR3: TGTGCCAGCAGTAAAGACAGGGCCACCGGGGAGCTGTTTTTT.

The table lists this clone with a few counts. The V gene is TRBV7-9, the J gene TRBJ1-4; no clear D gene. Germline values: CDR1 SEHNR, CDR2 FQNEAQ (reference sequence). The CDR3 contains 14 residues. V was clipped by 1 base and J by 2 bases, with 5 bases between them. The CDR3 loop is CASSLERTNEKLFF. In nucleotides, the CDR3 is TGTGCCAGCAGCTTAGAGCGTACTAATGAAAAACTGTTTTTT. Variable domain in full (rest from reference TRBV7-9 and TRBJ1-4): DTGVSQNPRHKITKRGQNVTFRCDPISEHNRLYWYRQTLGQGPEFLTYFQNEAQLEKSRLLSDRFSAERPKGSFSTLEIQRTEQGDSAMYLCASSLERTNEKLFFGSGTQLSVL.

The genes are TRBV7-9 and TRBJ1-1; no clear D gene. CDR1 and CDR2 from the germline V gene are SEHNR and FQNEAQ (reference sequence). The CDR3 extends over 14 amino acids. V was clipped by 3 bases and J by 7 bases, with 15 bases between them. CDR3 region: CASSLGGPPLEAFF. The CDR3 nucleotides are TGTGCCAGCAGCTTGGGAGGACCTCCACTTGAAGCTTTCTTT.

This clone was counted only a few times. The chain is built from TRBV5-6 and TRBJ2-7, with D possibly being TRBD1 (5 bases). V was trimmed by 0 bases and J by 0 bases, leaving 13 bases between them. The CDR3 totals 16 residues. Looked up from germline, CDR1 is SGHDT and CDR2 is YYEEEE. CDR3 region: CASSLGPTANSYEQYF. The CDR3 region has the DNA TGTGCCAGCAGCTTGGGACCGACAGCCAACTCCTACGAGCAGTACTTC.

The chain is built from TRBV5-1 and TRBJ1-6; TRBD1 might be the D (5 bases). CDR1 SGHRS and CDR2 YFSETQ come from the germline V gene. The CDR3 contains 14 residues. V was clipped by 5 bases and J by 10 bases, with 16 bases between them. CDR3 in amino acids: CASSRGTPESPLHF. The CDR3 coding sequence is TGCGCCAGCAGTCGCGGGACGCCGGAATCACCCCTCCACTTT.

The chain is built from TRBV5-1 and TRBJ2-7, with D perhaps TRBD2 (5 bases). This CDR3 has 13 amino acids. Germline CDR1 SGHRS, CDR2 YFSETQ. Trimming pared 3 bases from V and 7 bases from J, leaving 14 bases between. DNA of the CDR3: TGCGCCAGCAGCTCCGCGGGTTTAGTGGAGCAGTACTTC. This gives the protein CASSSAGLVEQYF. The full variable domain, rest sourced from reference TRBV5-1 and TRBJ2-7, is KAGVTQTPRYLIKTRGQQVTLSCSPISGHRSVSWYQQTPGQGLQFLFEYFSETQRNKGNFPGRFSGRQFSNSRSEMNVSTLELGDSALYLCASSSAGLVEQYFGPGTRLTVT.

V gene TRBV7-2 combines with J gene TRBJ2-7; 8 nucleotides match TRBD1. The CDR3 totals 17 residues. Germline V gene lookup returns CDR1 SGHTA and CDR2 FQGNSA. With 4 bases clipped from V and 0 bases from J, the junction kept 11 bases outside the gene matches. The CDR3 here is CASSSEQGVFRSYEQYF. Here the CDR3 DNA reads TGTGCCAGCAGCTCGGAACAGGGGGTGTTTCGCTCCTACGAGCAGTACTTC.

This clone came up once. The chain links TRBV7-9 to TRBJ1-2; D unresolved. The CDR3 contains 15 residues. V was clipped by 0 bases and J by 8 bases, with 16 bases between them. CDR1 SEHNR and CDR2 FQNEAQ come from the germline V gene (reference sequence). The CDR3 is CASSLARPGRGGYTF. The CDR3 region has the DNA TGTGCCAGCAGCTTAGCGCGCCCGGGAAGAGGCGGCTACACCTTC. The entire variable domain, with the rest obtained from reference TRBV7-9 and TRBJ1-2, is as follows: DTGVSQNPRHKITKRGQNVTFRCDPISEHNRLYWYRQTLGQGPEFLTYFQNEAQLEKSRLLSDRFSAERPKGSFSTLEIQRTEQGDSAMYLCASSLARPGRGGYTFGSGTRLTVV.

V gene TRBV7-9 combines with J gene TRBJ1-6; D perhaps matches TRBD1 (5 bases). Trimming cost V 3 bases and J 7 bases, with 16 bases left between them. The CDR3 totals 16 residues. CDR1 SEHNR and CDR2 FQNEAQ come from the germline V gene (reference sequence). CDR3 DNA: TGTGCCAGCAGCTTTTCGCAGGGAGGCGGCAATTCACCCCTCCACTTT. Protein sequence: CASSFSQGGGNSPLHF.

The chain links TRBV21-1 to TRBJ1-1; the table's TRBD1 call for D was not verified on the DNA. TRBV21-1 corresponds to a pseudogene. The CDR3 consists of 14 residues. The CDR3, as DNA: TGTGCCAGCACCCAATGGACAGAGAACACTGAAGCTTTCTTT. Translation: CASTQWTENTEAFF.

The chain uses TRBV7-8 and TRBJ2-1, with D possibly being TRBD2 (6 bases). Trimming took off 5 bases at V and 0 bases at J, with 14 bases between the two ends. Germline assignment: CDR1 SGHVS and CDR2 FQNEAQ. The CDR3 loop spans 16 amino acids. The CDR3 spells CASSPMGGSSYNEQFF. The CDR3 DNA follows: TGTGCCAGCAGCCCGATGGGAGGAAGCTCCTACAATGAGCAGTTCTTC.

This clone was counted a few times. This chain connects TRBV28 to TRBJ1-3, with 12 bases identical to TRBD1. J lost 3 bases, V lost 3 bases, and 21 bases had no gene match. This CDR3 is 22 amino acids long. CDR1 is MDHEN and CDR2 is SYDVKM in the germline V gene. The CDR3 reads CASSFVGLGDRGRKKVGNTIYF. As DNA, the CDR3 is TGTGCCAGCAGTTTCGTGGGTTTGGGGGACAGGGGGCGCAAAAAGGTTGGAAACACCATATATTTT.

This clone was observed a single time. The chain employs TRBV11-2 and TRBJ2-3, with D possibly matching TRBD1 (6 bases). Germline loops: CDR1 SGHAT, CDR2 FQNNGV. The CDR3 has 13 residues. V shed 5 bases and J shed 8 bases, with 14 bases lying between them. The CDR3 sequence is CASSAQRGTTQYF. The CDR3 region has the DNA TGTGCCAGCAGCGCTCAAAGGGGGACTACGCAGTATTTT.

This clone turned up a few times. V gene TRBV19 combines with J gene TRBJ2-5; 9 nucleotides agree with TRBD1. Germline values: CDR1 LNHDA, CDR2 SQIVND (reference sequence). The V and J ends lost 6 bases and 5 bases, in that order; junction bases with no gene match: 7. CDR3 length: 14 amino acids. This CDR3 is CASRTTGGRETQYF. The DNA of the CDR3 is TGTGCCAGTAGGACGACAGGGGGAAGGGAGACCCAGTACTTC.

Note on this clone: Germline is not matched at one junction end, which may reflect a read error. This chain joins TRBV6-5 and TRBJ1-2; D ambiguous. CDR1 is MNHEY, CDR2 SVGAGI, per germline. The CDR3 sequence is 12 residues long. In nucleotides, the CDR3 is TGTGCCAGCAGTTACACTAACTATGGCTACCCCTTC. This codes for CASSYTNYGYPF.

CDR3 in amino acids: CASSPTTRYTQYF. Here the CDR3 DNA reads TGTGCCAGCAGCCCTACAACCAGGTATACGCAGTATTTT. The rearrangement joins TRBV7-8 to TRBJ2-3; the D is unclear. Trimming removed 5 bases from V and 7 bases from J, with 13 bases in between. Looked up from germline, CDR1 is SGHVS and CDR2 is FQNEAQ. There are 13 residues in the CDR3.

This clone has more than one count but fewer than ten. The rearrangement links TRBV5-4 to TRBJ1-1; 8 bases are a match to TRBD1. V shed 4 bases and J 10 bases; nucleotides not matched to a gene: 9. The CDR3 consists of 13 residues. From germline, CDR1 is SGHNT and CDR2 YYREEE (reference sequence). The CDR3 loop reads CASSPGQGWGAFF. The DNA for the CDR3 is TGTGCCAGCAGCCCTGGACAGGGTTGGGGAGCTTTCTTT. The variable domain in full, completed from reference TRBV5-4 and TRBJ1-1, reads ETGVTQSPTHLIKTRGQQVTLRCSSQSGHNTVSWYQQALGQGPQFIFQYYREEENGRGNFPPRFSGLQFPNYSSELNVNALELDDSALYLCASSPGQGWGAFFGQGTRLTVV.

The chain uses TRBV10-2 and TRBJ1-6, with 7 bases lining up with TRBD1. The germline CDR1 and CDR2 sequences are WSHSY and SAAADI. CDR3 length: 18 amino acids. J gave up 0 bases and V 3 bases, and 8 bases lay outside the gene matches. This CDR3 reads CASSDLTGFISYNSPLHF. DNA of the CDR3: TGCGCCAGCAGTGACTTGACAGGGTTTATCTCCTATAATTCACCCCTCCACTTT.

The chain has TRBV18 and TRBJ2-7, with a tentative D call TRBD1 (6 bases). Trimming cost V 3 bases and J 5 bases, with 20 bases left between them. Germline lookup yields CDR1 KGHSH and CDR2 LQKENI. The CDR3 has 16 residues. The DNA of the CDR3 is TGTGCCAGCTCACCTAGGGACACCACTTTAATCCACGAGCAGTACTTC. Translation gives CASSPRDTTLIHEQYF. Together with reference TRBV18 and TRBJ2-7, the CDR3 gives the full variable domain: NAGVMQNPRHLVRRRGQEARLRCSPMKGHSHVYWYRQLPEEGLKFMVYLQKENIIDESGMPKERFSAEFPKEGPSILRIQQVVRGDSAAYFCASSPRDTTLIHEQYFGPGTRLTVT.

The CDR3, as DNA: TGTGCCATCTCAAAAACCACGGGTGAGCAGTTCTTC. Its translation: CAISKTTGEQFF. This sequence joins TRBV10-3 and TRBJ2-1; no firm D call. CDR3 length equals 12 residues. The germline V gene has CDR1 ENHRY and CDR2 SYGVKD. V was clipped by 8 bases and J by 9 bases, with 14 bases between them.

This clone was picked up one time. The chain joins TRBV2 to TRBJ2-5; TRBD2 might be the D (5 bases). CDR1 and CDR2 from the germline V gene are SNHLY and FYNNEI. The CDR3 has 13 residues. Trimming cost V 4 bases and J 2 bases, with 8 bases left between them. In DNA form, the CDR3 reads TGTGCCAGCAGTGGGGAGTTACAAGAGACCCAGTACTTC. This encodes CASSGELQETQYF.

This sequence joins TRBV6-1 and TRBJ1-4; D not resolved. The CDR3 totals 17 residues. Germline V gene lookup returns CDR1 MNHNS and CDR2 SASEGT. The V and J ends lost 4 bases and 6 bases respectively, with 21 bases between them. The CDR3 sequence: CASSAPLPGRRDEKLFF. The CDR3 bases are TGTGCCAGCAGTGCCCCATTGCCGGGTCGGCGAGATGAAAAACTGTTTTTT.

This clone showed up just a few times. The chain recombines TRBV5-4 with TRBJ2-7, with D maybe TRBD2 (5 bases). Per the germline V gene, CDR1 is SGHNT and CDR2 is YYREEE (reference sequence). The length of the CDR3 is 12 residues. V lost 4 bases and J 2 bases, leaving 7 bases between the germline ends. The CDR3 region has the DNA TGTGCCAGCAGCCCCGGGACCTACGAGCAGTACTTC. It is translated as CASSPGTYEQYF.

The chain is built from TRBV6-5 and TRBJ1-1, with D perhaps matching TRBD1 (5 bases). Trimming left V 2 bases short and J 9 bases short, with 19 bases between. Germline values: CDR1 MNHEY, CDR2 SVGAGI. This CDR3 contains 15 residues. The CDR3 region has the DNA TGTGCCAGCAGTTACCGAACGAGCGCAGGGCGGAAAGCTTTCTTT. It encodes CASSYRTSAGRKAFF.